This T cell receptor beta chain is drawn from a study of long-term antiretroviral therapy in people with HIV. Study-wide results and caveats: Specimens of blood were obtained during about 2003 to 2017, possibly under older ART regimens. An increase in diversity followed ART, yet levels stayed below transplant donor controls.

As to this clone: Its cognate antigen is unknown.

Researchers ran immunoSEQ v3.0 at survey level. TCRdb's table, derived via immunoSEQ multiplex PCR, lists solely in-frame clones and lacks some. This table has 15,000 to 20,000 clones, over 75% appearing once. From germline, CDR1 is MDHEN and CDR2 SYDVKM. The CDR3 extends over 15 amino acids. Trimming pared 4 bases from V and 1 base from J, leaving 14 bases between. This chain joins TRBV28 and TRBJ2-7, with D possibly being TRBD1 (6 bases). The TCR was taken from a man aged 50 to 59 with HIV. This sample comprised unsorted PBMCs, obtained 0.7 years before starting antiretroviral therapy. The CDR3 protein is CASSSDRTVSYEQYF. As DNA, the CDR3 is TGTGCCAGCAGTTCCGACCGGACAGTATCCTACGAGCAGTACTTC.